The 32 T cell receptor beta chains listed next were all sequenced from one sample in a study of cytomegalovirus exposure and HLA in healthy donors. A multiplex PCR was run with 60 Vbeta primers and 13 Jbeta primers. Sequencing used immunoSEQ multiplex PCR; TCRdb keeps in-frame clones, though not all of them. The sample includes 90,000 or so clones, around 76% seen only once; the top ten take 9.5% to 13%. The source material was PBMCs. These TCRs come from a man aged 25-40 years in good health and CMV-seropositive.

V is TRBV7-9 and J is TRBJ1-1, with D possibly matching TRBD1 (5 bases). The CDR3 sequence is 15 residues long. The V and J ends lost 2 bases and 0 bases respectively, with 10 bases between them. Germline V gives CDR1 SEHNR, CDR2 FQNEAQ (reference sequence). The CDR3 nucleotides read TGTGCCAGCAGCTTAATCCAGGGCGTGAACACTGAAGCTTTCTTT. Protein sequence: CASSLIQGVNTEAFF.

This clone was detected once. J is TRBJ2-1 and V is TRBV6-1, with 14 bases aligning to TRBD2. The CDR3 runs 15 residues. Germline CDR1 MNHNS, CDR2 SASEGT. V lost 6 bases to trimming and J lost 6 bases; unmatched junction nucleotides: 4. The DNA of the CDR3 is TGTGCCAGCAGCGCGACTAGCGGGGGGGCCAATGAGCAGTTCTTC. Protein product: CASSATSGGANEQFF.

The CDR3 is CASRSPTGDYGYTF. The CDR3 nucleotides read TGTGCCAGCAGGTCCCCGACAGGGGACTATGGCTACACCTTC. The chain carries TRBV5-6 and TRBJ1-2; the match to TRBD1 covers 8 bases. There are 14 residues in the CDR3. CDR1 is SGHDT and CDR2 is YYEEEE in the germline V gene. Trimming took 5 bases from V and 3 from J; bases not matched to a gene: 6.

The chain couples TRBV5-1 to TRBJ1-1; D might be TRBD1 (5 bases). V dropped 4 bases and J dropped 0 bases, with 10 bases sitting between them. CDR1 and CDR2 from the germline V gene are SGHRS and YFSETQ. The CDR3 contains 14 residues. The CDR3 nucleotides read TGCGCCAGCAGCGTTTTAGGGGTGAACACTGAAGCTTTCTTT. Protein: CASSVLGVNTEAFF.

This clone appeared a single time. The V call is TRBV11-2, the J call TRBJ1-1, with unresolved D. V lost 5 bases and J lost 3, with 16 bases in between. There are 15 residues in the CDR3. CDR1 and CDR2 (germline): SGHAT, FQNNGV. The CDR3 region is CASSRFSEEDTEAFF. The CDR3 region has the DNA TGTGCCAGCAGCCGATTCTCAGAGGAGGACACTGAAGCTTTCTTT.

This chain connects TRBV5-6 to TRBJ1-1; D remains ambiguous. The CDR3 length is 15 residues. Between the trimmed V and J ends, which lost 2 bases and 1 base, there was a span of 12 bases. Germline V lookup: CDR1 SGHDT, CDR2 YYEEEE. CDR3 sequence (DNA): TGTGCCAGCAGCTTAGCACAGAGAGAGAACACTGAAGCTTTCTTT. It yields the protein CASSLAQRENTEAFF.

V gene TRBV2 combines with J gene TRBJ2-7; 11 bases line up with TRBD1. Germline V lookup: CDR1 SNHLY, CDR2 FYNNEI. This CDR3 has 14 amino acids. With V trimmed by 5 bases and J by 5 bases, 5 bases remained unmatched. The CDR3 nucleotides are TGTGCCAGCAGTATAAGGACAGGGGGCCACGAGCAGTACTTC. Protein product: CASSIRTGGHEQYF.

Regarding this clone: The junction does not match germline at one end; this may be a read error. The chain employs TRBV7-9 and TRBJ2-7, with TRBD1 as a possible D gene (5 bases). The CDR3 length is 13 residues. CDR1 is SEHNR, CDR2 FQNEAQ, per germline (reference sequence). CDR3 sequence: CSSSLEGVREQYF. As DNA, the CDR3 is TGTTCCAGCAGCTTAGAAGGGGTTCGGGAGCAGTACTTC.

This clone has a handful of counts. The chain couples TRBV2 to TRBJ1-4, with 8 bases aligning to TRBD1. CDR1 and CDR2 (germline): SNHLY, FYNNEI. The CDR3 is made up of 16 amino acids. The V and J ends lost 6 bases and 7 bases, in that order; junction bases with no gene match: 13. In nucleotides, the CDR3 is TGTGCCAGCAGCGAGTCCGCAGGGGGCCGGGTTGAAAAACTGTTTTTT. Residues: CASSESAGGRVEKLFF.

V is TRBV6-1 and J is TRBJ1-1; the match to TRBD1 covers 7 bases. This CDR3 contains 13 residues. The junction had 0 bases not matched to a gene; V was cut back by 1 base and J by 4 bases. Germline assignment: CDR1 MNHNS and CDR2 SASEGT. The CDR3: CASSEGDSTEAFF. The CDR3 coding sequence is TGTGCCAGCAGTGAAGGGGACAGCACTGAAGCTTTCTTT.

The CDR3 reads CASRGPMDNQPQHF. Here the CDR3 DNA reads TGTGCCAGCAGGGGGCCCATGGACAATCAGCCCCAGCATTTT. This chain uses TRBV2 with TRBJ1-5; tentatively, D is TRBD1 (5 bases). Germline lookup yields CDR1 SNHLY and CDR2 FYNNEI. V was trimmed by 6 bases and J by 3 bases, leaving 12 bases between them. The CDR3 is 14 residues long.

Concerning this clone: Germline and junction disagree at one end, which may indicate a read error. The V call is TRBV7-9, the J call TRBJ2-7, with 7 bases fitting TRBD2. Germline V CDR1 and CDR2: SEHNR, FQNEAQ (reference sequence). The CDR3 loop spans 13 amino acids. The CDR3, as DNA: TGTTCCAGCAGCGGGGTCCTAGGGGACGAGCAGTACTTC. It is translated as CSSSGVLGDEQYF.

V and J are TRBV15 and TRBJ1-1; 9 bases are shared with TRBD1. With V trimmed by 3 bases and J by 0 bases, 5 bases remained unmatched. This CDR3 contains 16 residues. Germline CDR1 LNHNV, CDR2 YYDKDF (reference sequence). CDR3 nucleotide sequence: TGTGCCACCAGCAGGGACAGGGGACCTTTGAACACTGAAGCTTTCTTT. This codes for CATSRDRGPLNTEAFF.

This clone occurred a few times. The chain recombines TRBV9 with TRBJ1-2; tentative D call: TRBD1 (6 bases). The CDR3 runs 14 residues. CDR1 is SGDLS, CDR2 YYNGEE, per germline. V was pared by 3 bases and J by 3 bases, with 12 bases between. The CDR3 DNA reads TGTGCCAGCAGCGAGGGGGGGCACGACTATGGCTACACCTTC. The encoded protein is CASSEGGHDYGYTF. Complete variable domain (other parts from reference TRBV9 and TRBJ1-2): DSGVTQTPKHLITATGQRVTLRCSPRSGDLSVYWYQQSLDQGLQFLIQYYNGEERAKGNILERFSAQQFPDLHSELNLSSLELGDSALYFCASSEGGHDYGYTFGSGTRLTVV.

The chain links TRBV7-8 to TRBJ1-1, with TRBD1 matching 9 bases. Germline values: CDR1 SGHVS, CDR2 FQNEAQ. V lost 5 bases and J lost 1; bases outside the gene matches: 2. This CDR3 has 14 residues. CDR3: CASSPGQGNTEAFF. The CDR3 DNA follows: TGTGCCAGCAGCCCGGGACAGGGGAACACTGAAGCTTTCTTT.

The chain carries TRBV2 and TRBJ2-2, with 9 nucleotides matching TRBD2. V was pared by 7 bases and J by 0 bases, with 6 bases of the junction left unmatched. The CDR3 has 16 amino acids. CDR1 SNHLY and CDR2 FYNNEI come from the germline V gene. The CDR3 reads CASTQRGVPNTGELFF. The CDR3, as DNA: TGTGCCAGCACCCAGCGGGGGGTCCCGAACACCGGGGAGCTGTTTTTT.

A few counts support this clone. The chain recombines TRBV2 with TRBJ2-1, with D maybe TRBD1 (6 bases). Deletions cut 10 bases from V and 6 bases from J, with 16 bases between. This CDR3 spans 13 amino acids. Germline CDR1 reads SNHLY; CDR2 reads FYNNEI. For the CDR3, the DNA is TGTGCCACCTCACCCGGGACAAGCAATGAGCAGTTCTTC. This encodes CATSPGTSNEQFF.

This chain joins TRBV29-1 and TRBJ2-5; TRBD2 aligns across 10 bases. Germline V gives CDR1 SQVTM, CDR2 ANQGSEA. The ends lost 0 bases at V and 1 base at J; junction bases unmatched: 8. This CDR3 contains 17 residues. For the CDR3, the DNA is TGCAGCGTTGAAGAGATATCAGGACTAGCGGTCCAAGAGACCCAGTACTTC. This sequence encodes CSVEEISGLAVQETQYF.

The J gene is TRBJ1-2, the V gene TRBV15; D remains ambiguous. Between the trimmed V and J ends, which lost 0 bases and 7 bases, there was a span of 9 bases. This CDR3 is built from 13 residues. Germline CDR1 is LNHNV and CDR2 is YYDKDF (reference sequence). Here the CDR3 reads CATSRDPVGGYTF. Written as DNA, the CDR3 is TGTGCCACCAGCAGAGACCCAGTTGGTGGCTACACCTTC.

The chain links TRBV19 to TRBJ2-2; weak D call: TRBD2 (5 bases). V was cut by 1 base and J by 8 bases, with 11 bases left in between. Germline CDR1 LNHDA, CDR2 SQIVND (reference sequence). This CDR3 spans 14 amino acids. The CDR3 DNA follows: TGTGCCAGTAGTATAGGGAGGTCGGCGGGGGAGCTGTTTTTT. Translated, it gives CASSIGRSAGELFF.

The V gene is TRBV6-1, the J gene TRBJ2-1; D perhaps matches TRBD1 (5 bases). V was cut by 1 base and J by 6 bases, with 16 bases left in between. The germline CDR1 and CDR2 sequences are MNHNS and SASEGT. The CDR3 is 16 residues long. The CDR3 region is CASSEDLGQGGNEQFF. In DNA form, the CDR3 reads TGTGCCAGCAGTGAAGATTTAGGACAAGGTGGCAATGAGCAGTTCTTC.

The chain uses TRBV7-8 and TRBJ2-7; 9 nucleotides agree with TRBD1. CDR3 length: 17 amino acids. Germline V gives CDR1 SGHVS, CDR2 FQNEAQ. Trimming at V came to 2 bases and at J to 2 bases, leaving 10 bases not matched to a gene. Written as DNA, the CDR3 is TGTGCCAGCAGCTTATCTTTGGACAGGGGCCGCCCCTACGAGCAGTACTTC. Translating it yields CASSLSLDRGRPYEQYF.

This clone was recorded only once. This chain links TRBV5-1 with TRBJ1-6; D is undetermined. Germline V gene sequence: CDR1 SGHRS, CDR2 YFSETQ. Trimming took 1 base from V and 5 from J, leaving 16 bases between them. The CDR3 totals 17 residues. The CDR3 sequence: CASSLRSPGLNNSPLHF. CDR3 nucleotide sequence: TGCGCCAGCAGCTTGCGCTCCCCGGGGTTGAATAATTCACCCCTCCACTTT. Based on the CDR3 plus reference TRBV5-1 and TRBJ1-6, the full variable domain is KAGVTQTPRYLIKTRGQQVTLSCSPISGHRSVSWYQQTPGQGLQFLFEYFSETQRNKGNFPGRFSGRQFSNSRSEMNVSTLELGDSALYLCASSLRSPGLNNSPLHFGNGTRLTVT.

Concerning this clone itself: The junction and the germline gene differ at one end; a read error may be behind it. The chain combines TRBV7-9 with TRBJ2-6; D gene unclear. Germline V gene data show CDR1 as SEHNR and CDR2 as FQNEAQ (reference sequence). This CDR3 is 17 amino acids long. CDR3 nucleotide sequence: TGTTCCAGCAGCTCCGCGGCTGGCAGCTCTGGGGCCAACGTCCTGACTTTC. Translated: CSSSSAAGSSGANVLTF.

Note on this clone: Additional DNA sequences in this sample encode the identical CDR3. This rearrangement joins TRBV4-3 to TRBJ2-4; the match to TRBD1 covers 12 bases. The CDR3 runs to 17 residues. Germline V gene sequence: CDR1 LGHNA, CDR2 YSLEER. J was trimmed by 3 bases and V by 2 bases; bases with no gene match: 5. DNA for the CDR3: TGCGCCAGCAGCCAAATGGGACAGGGGGCTGGCAAAAACATTCAGTACTTC. It encodes CASSQMGQGAGKNIQYF.

The gene calls are TRBV7-9 and TRBJ2-7, with TRBD2 as a possible D gene (5 bases). V was cut by 5 bases and J by 4 bases, with 21 bases left in between. The CDR3 consists of 16 residues. Germline values: CDR1 SEHNR, CDR2 FQNEAQ (reference sequence). CDR3 region: CASSLTSGPGLYEQYF. CDR3 DNA: TGTGCCAGCAGCCTAACTTCGGGCCCAGGACTTTACGAGCAGTACTTC.

The chain employs TRBV7-3 and TRBJ2-2, with 8 bases fitting TRBD2. CDR3 length: 16 residues. Germline CDR1 SGHTA, CDR2 FQGTGA. V lost 7 bases to trimming and J lost 2 bases; unmatched junction nucleotides: 9. CDR3 sequence (DNA): TGTGCCAGCACTCCCGGGCGGGGGGAAAACACCGGGGAGCTGTTTTTT. Its translation: CASTPGRGENTGELFF.

V and J are TRBV29-1 and TRBJ2-7, with D tentatively TRBD1 (6 bases). The CDR3 is 13 amino acids. V dropped 8 bases and J dropped 3 bases, with 17 bases sitting between them. CDR1 SQVTM and CDR2 ANQGSEA come from the germline V gene. The CDR3 sequence is CSFQTGDYYEQYF. In DNA, the CDR3 is TGCAGCTTCCAGACAGGAGACTACTACGAGCAGTACTTC.

The V gene is TRBV2, the J gene TRBJ1-2; D is ambiguous. Trimming took 5 bases from V and 0 from J, leaving 4 bases between them. Germline lookup yields CDR1 SNHLY and CDR2 FYNNEI. This CDR3 spans 12 amino acids. The DNA for the CDR3 is TGTGCCAGCAGTACAGCTAACTATGGCTACACCTTC. This codes for CASSTANYGYTF.

The genes are TRBV9 and TRBJ2-2; 11 bases map to TRBD1. Germline CDR1 SGDLS, CDR2 YYNGEE. V was pared by 2 bases and J by 4 bases, with 7 bases of the junction left unmatched. This CDR3 contains 17 residues. CDR3 sequence: CASSVLPGTGGTGELFF. CDR3 nucleotides: TGTGCCAGCAGCGTCCTTCCCGGGACAGGGGGCACCGGGGAGCTGTTTTTT.

V is TRBV2 and J is TRBJ2-5; D not resolved. The CDR3 consists of 14 residues. V was shortened by 6 bases and J by 1 base, with 12 bases between the two germline ends. Germline CDR1 SNHLY, CDR2 FYNNEI. CDR3 in amino acids: CASRPTLLQETQYF. The CDR3 DNA reads TGTGCCAGCAGACCGACTCTCCTCCAAGAGACCCAGTACTTC.

The rearrangement joins TRBV2 to TRBJ2-2; weak D call: TRBD2 (7 bases). CDR3 length equals 13 residues. Germline V gene lookup returns CDR1 SNHLY and CDR2 FYNNEI. Trimming left V 6 bases short and J 12 bases short, with 17 bases between. The CDR3 nucleotides are TGTGCCAGCAGCTCCGGGGGGCAGGTGAAGCTGTTTTTT. It is translated as CASSSGGQVKLFF.